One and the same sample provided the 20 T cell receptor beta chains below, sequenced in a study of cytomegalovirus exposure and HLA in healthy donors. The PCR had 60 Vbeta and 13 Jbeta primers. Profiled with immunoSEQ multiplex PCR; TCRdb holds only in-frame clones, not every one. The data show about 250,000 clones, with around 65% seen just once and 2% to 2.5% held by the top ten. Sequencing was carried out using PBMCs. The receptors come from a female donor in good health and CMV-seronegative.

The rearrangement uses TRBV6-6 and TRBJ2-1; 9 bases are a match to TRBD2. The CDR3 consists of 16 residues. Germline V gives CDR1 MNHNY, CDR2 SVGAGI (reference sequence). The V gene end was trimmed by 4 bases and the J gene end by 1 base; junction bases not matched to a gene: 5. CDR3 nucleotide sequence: TGTGCCAGCAGTTTAGGACTAGCGAGTTCCTACAATGAGCAGTTCTTC. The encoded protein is CASSLGLASSYNEQFF.

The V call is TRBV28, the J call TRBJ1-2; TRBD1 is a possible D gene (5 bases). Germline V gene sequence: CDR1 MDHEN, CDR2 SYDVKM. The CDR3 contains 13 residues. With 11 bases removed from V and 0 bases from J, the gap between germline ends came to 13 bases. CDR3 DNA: TGTGCCGGTTCCGGGGGGGCTAACTATGGCTACACCTTC. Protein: CAGSGGANYGYTF.

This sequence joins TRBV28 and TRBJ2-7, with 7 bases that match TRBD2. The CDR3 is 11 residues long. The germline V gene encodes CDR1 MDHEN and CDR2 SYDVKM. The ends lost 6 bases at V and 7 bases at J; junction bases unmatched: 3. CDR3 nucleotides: TGTGCCAGCAGCTGGACTAGTGAGCAGTACTTC. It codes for CASSWTSEQYF.

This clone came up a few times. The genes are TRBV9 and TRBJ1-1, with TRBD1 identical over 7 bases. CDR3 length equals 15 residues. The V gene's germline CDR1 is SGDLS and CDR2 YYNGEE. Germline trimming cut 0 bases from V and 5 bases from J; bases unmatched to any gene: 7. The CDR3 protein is CASSVGQGLGTEAFF. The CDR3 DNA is TGTGCCAGCAGCGTAGGACAGGGCCTGGGGACTGAAGCTTTCTTT. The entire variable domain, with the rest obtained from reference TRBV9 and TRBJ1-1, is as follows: DSGVTQTPKHLITATGQRVTLRCSPRSGDLSVYWYQQSLDQGLQFLIQYYNGEERAKGNILERFSAQQFPDLHSELNLSSLELGDSALYFCASSVGQGLGTEAFFGQGTRLTVV.

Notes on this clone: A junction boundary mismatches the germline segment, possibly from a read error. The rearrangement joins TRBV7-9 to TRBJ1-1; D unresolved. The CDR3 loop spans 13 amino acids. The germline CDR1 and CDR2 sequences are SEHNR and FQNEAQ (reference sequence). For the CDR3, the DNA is TGTTCCAGCAGCTTGAGCCAGAACACTGAAGCTTTCTTT. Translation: CSSSLSQNTEAFF.

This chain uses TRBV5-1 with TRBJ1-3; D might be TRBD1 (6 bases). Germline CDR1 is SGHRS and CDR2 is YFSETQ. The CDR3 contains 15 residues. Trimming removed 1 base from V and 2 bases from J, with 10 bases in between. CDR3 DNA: TGCGCCAGCAGCTTGCACGGACAGCCTGGAAACACCATATATTTT. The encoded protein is CASSLHGQPGNTIYF.

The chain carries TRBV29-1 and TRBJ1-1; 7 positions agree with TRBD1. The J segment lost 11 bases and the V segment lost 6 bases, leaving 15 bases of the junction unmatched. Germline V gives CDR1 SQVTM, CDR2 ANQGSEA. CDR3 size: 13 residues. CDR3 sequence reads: CSVLQGLAADAFF. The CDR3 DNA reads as TGCAGCGTATTACAGGGGTTGGCCGCCGACGCTTTCTTT.

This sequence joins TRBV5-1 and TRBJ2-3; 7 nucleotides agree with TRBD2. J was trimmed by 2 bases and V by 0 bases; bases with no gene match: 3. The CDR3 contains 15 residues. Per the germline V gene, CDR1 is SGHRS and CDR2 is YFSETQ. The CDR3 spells CASSLEAGITDTQYF. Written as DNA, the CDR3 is TGCGCCAGCAGCTTGGAAGCGGGAATCACAGATACGCAGTATTTT.

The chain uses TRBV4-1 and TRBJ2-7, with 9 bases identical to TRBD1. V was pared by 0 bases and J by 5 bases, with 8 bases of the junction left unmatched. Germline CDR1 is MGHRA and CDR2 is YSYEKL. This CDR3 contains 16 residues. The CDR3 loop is CASSQEFGTGQDEQYF. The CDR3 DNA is TGCGCCAGCAGCCAAGAATTTGGGACAGGGCAAGACGAGCAGTACTTC.

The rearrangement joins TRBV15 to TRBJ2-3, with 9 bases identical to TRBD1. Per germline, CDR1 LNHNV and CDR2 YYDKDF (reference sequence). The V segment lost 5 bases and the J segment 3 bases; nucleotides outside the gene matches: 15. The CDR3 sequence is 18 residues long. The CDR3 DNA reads TGTGCCACCAGCGGCCTACCCCAAGGGACAGGGACGACAGATACGCAGTATTTT. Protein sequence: CATSGLPQGTGTTDTQYF.

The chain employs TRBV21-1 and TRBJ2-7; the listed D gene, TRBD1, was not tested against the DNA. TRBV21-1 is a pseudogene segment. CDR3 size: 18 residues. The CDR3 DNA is TGTGCCAGCAGCAAAGCGCTTACCCGGACAGTCGACTCCTACGAGCAGTACTTC. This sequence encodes CASSKALTRTVDSYEQYF.

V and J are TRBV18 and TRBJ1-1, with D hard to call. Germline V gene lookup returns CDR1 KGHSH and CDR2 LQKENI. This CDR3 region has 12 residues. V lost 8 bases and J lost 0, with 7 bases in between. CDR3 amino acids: CASRLMNTEAFF. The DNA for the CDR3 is TGTGCCAGCCGACTGATGAACACTGAAGCTTTCTTT.

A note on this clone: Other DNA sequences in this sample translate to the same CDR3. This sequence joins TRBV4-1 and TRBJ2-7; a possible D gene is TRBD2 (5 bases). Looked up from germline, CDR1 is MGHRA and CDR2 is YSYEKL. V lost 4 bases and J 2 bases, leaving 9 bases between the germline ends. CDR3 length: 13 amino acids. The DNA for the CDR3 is TGCGCCAGCAGCCTTGGACTGGCCTACGAGCAGTACTTC. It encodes CASSLGLAYEQYF.

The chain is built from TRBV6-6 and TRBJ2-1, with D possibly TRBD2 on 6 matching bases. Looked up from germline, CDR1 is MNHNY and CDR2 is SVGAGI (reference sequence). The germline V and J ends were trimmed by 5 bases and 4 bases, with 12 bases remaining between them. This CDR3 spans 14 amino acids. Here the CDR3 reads CASSRASAYNEQFF. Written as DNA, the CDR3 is TGTGCCAGCAGTAGAGCTAGCGCATACAATGAGCAGTTCTTC.

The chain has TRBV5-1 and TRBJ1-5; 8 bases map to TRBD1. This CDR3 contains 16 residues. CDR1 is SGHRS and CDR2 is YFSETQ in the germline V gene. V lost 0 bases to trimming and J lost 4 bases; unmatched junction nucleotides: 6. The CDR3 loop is CASSLGDRGGNQPQHF. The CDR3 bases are TGCGCCAGCAGCTTGGGTGACAGGGGAGGTAATCAGCCCCAGCATTTT.

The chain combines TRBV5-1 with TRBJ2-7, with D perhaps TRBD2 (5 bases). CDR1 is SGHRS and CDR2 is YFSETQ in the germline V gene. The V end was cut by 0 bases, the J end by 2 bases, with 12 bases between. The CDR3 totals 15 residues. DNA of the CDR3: TGCGCCAGCAGCTTGGATAGTCTCGGGACCTACGAGCAGTACTTC. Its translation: CASSLDSLGTYEQYF.

For the CDR3, the DNA is TGTGCCAGCAGTGAAACGTCGCGGAGCGGGAGAAGAGATACGCAGTATTTT. The encoded protein is CASSETSRSGRRDTQYF. This chain uses TRBV2 with TRBJ2-3, with 8 bases matching TRBD2. The CDR3 contains 17 residues. V trimming: 2 bases; J trimming: 5 bases; junction bases outside the gene matches: 12. Looked up from germline, CDR1 is SNHLY and CDR2 is FYNNEI.

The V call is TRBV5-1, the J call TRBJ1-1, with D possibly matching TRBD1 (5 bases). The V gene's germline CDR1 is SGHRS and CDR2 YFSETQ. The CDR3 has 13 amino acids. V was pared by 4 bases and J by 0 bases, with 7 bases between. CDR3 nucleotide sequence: TGCGCCAGCAGCAGACAGTTGAACACTGAAGCTTTCTTT. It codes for CASSRQLNTEAFF.

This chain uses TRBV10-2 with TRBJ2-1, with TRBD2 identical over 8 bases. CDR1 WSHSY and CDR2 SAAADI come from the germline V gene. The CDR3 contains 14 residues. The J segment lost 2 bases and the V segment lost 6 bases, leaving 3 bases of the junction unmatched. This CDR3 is CASRSGSAYNEQFF. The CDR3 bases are TGCGCCAGCAGGAGCGGGAGTGCCTACAATGAGCAGTTCTTC.

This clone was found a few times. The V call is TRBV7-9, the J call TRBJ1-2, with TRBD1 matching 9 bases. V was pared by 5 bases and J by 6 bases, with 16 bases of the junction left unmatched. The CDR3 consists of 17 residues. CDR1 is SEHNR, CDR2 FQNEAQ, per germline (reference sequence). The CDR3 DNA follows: TGTGCCAGCAGCCGAGAGCTGGGACAGGGTGATAAAAATGGCTACACCTTC. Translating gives CASSRELGQGDKNGYTF.